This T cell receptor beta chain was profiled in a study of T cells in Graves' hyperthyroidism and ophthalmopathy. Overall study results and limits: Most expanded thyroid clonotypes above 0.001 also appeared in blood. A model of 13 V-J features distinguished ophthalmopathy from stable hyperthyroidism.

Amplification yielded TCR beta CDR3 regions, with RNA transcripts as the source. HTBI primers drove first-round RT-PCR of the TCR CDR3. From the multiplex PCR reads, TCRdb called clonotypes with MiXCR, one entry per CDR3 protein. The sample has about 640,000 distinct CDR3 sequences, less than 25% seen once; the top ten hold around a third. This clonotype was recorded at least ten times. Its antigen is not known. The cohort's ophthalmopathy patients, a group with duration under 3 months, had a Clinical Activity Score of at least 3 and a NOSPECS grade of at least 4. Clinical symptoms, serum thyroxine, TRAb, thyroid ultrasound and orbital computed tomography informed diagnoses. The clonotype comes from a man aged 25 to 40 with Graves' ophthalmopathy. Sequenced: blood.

Written as DNA, the CDR3 is TGCAGTGCTAGCCCCCAACAGGGTTTGAGTTCCTACGAGCAGTACTTC. Translating it yields CSASPQQGLSSYEQYF. This chain connects TRBV20-1 to TRBJ2-7, with D possibly matching TRBD1 (6 bases). Deletions cut 3 bases from V and 1 base from J, with 19 bases between. The germline CDR1 and CDR2 sequences are DFQATT and SNEGSKA (reference sequence). This CDR3 is built from 16 residues.